Following are 19 T cell receptor beta chains from one sample sequenced in a study of CD4 T cells in relation to SARS-CoV-2 and coronaviruses. Their antigens remain unidentified. Unexposed donor CD4+ T cells date from about 2011-2018, before the COVID-19 pandemic. CD4+ T cells were isolated from the cells after nine to eleven days of culture. Method: immunoSEQ multiplex PCR; TCRdb's copy keeps in-frame clones and lacks some. The table records 17,000 or so clones, about 72% of them present only once. Sequenced sample: CD4+ T cells from PBMCs, cultured in vitro. All receptors come from a human donor in good health.

In the case of this clone: Germline and junction disagree at one end, which may indicate a read error. The chain links TRBV19 to TRBJ1-5; no firm D call. The CDR3 contains 14 residues. Germline V gene sequence: CDR1 LNHDA, CDR2 SQIVND (reference sequence). CDR3 DNA sequence: TGTGCCAGCAGTATTATGCAGAGCAATCAGCCCCAGCATTTT. Translating gives CASSIMQSNQPQHF.

The J gene is TRBJ2-3, the V gene TRBV11-2, with D possibly being TRBD2 (6 bases). V lost 6 bases and J 6 bases, leaving 22 bases between the germline ends. In germline, CDR1 is SGHAT, CDR2 FQNNGV. The CDR3 has 16 residues. The CDR3 loop is CASRTRGGVLGDTQYF. CDR3 DNA sequence: TGTGCCAGCAGAACCCGCGGAGGGGTTCTAGGGGATACGCAGTATTTT.

The chain employs TRBV2 and TRBJ1-2; 8 bases line up with TRBD1. With 4 bases clipped from V and 9 bases from J, the junction kept 7 bases outside the gene matches. The CDR3 has 13 amino acids. The V gene's germline CDR1 is SNHLY and CDR2 FYNNEI. Written as DNA, the CDR3 is TGTGCCAGCAGTGGGACAGGGCGCGCTAGCTACACCTTC. Its translation: CASSGTGRASYTF.

V and J are TRBV27 and TRBJ1-2; TRBD1 is a possible D gene (6 bases). Looked up from germline, CDR1 is MNHEY and CDR2 is SMNVEV (reference sequence). The CDR3 spans 14 residues. The V and J ends lost 5 bases and 1 base respectively, with 11 bases between them. This chain's CDR3 is CASSPRTDNYGYTF. Written as DNA, the CDR3 is TGTGCCAGCAGTCCGCGGACAGATAACTATGGCTACACCTTC.

The rearrangement links TRBV10-3 to TRBJ2-5; TRBD2 aligns across 7 bases. The CDR3 has 15 amino acids. Germline CDR1 is ENHRY and CDR2 is SYGVKD. Trimming took 4 bases from V and 0 from J; bases not matched to a gene: 5. CDR3 protein: CAISGTSGDQETQYF. The CDR3 DNA reads as TGTGCCATCAGTGGTACGAGCGGGGACCAAGAGACCCAGTACTTC.

This sequence joins TRBV10-3 and TRBJ1-5; D is perhaps TRBD1 (6 bases). V gave up 8 bases and J gave up 0 bases, with 14 bases separating them. The CDR3 is 15 amino acids. Germline lookup yields CDR1 ENHRY and CDR2 SYGVKD. The CDR3 region is CAIGRDKYSNQPQHF. The DNA for the CDR3 is TGTGCCATCGGCCGGGACAAATATAGCAATCAGCCCCAGCATTTT.

This chain links TRBV6-4 with TRBJ2-2; D ambiguous. Trimming left V 5 bases short and J 6 bases short, with 7 bases between. The germline V gene encodes CDR1 MRHNA and CDR2 SNTAGT. This CDR3 region has 12 residues. As DNA, the CDR3 is TGTGCCAGCAGTTCCACGGCCGGGGAGCTGTTTTTT. Translating gives CASSSTAGELFF.

The V and J genes are TRBV3-1 (or the pseudogene TRBV3-2) and TRBJ2-7, with a weak D call TRBD1 (7 bases). The CDR3 is 14 residues long. The V end was cut by 4 bases, the J end by 9 bases, with 19 bases between. Germline V lookup: CDR1 LGHDT, CDR2 YNNKEL (reference sequence). CDR3 nucleotides: TGTGCCAGCAGCCGCGCCCAGGGGGGAAGCGGGCAGTACTTC. This codes for CASSRAQGGSGQYF.

The chain carries TRBV6-5 and TRBJ2-1; D is undetermined. The V gene's germline CDR1 is MNHEY and CDR2 SVGAGI. This CDR3 comprises 14 residues. Trimming took 7 bases from V and 6 from J, leaving 16 bases between them. CDR3 loop: CASNLSPVTNEQFF. The CDR3 coding sequence is TGTGCCAGCAACCTCAGCCCCGTAACCAATGAGCAGTTCTTC.

The V gene is TRBV25-1, the J gene TRBJ2-1; 11 bases are shared with TRBD2. This CDR3 is 14 amino acids long. V lost 7 bases and J lost 5; bases outside the gene matches: 4. The germline gives CDR1 MGHDK, CDR2 SYGVNS. The DNA of the CDR3 is TGTGCCAGCACCGGGACTAGCGGAGACAATGAGCAGTTCTTC. Its protein product is CASTGTSGDNEQFF.

The chain carries TRBV7-9 and TRBJ2-7; 9 bases line up with TRBD2. The J segment lost 3 bases and the V segment lost 8 bases, leaving 5 bases of the junction unmatched. The CDR3 covers 13 residues. Germline values: CDR1 SEHNR, CDR2 FQNEAQ (reference sequence). The CDR3 spells CASEREVGYEQYF. CDR3 DNA sequence: TGTGCCAGCGAGCGGGAGGTGGGCTACGAGCAGTACTTC.

This chain links TRBV24-1 with TRBJ1-1; D perhaps matches TRBD1 (6 bases). This CDR3 has 14 residues. The germline CDR1 and CDR2 sequences are KGHDR and SFDVKD. V was cut by 6 bases and J by 4 bases, with 14 bases left in between. The CDR3 DNA reads TGTGCCACCAGTCGGGGGGGGGCCCCCACTGAAGCTTTCTTT. Protein sequence: CATSRGGAPTEAFF.

The rearrangement joins TRBV5-1 to TRBJ1-2; 7 bases are a match to TRBD1. V lost 4 bases to trimming and J lost 4 bases; unmatched junction nucleotides: 4. CDR1 is SGHRS and CDR2 is YFSETQ in the germline V gene. The CDR3 has 13 residues. CDR3 protein: CASSQGTVYGYTF. The CDR3 coding sequence is TGCGCCAGCAGCCAAGGGACAGTCTATGGCTACACCTTC.

The rearrangement joins TRBV28 to TRBJ2-5; 9 bases agree with TRBD2. Germline-derived CDR1 and CDR2 are MDHEN and SYDVKM. The CDR3 length is 16 residues. V trimming: 6 bases; J trimming: 5 bases; junction bases outside the gene matches: 13. The CDR3, as DNA: TGTGCCAGCAGATCGGGACTAGCTGGCGACGCGGAGACCCAGTACTTC. Amino acid sequence: CASRSGLAGDAETQYF.

This rearrangement joins TRBV11-2 to TRBJ1-1; no reliable D call. Trimming took 2 bases from V and 1 from J, leaving 5 bases between them. The CDR3 length is 13 residues. CDR1 is SGHAT and CDR2 is FQNNGV in the germline V gene. The CDR3 DNA follows: TGTGCCAGCAGCTTATGGGAGAACACTGAAGCTTTCTTT. Protein product: CASSLWENTEAFF.

The V and J genes are TRBV24-1 and TRBJ1-5; D perhaps matches TRBD1 (5 bases). Trimming took off 9 bases at V and 2 bases at J, with 7 bases between the two ends. Germline CDR1 reads KGHDR; CDR2 reads SFDVKD. There are 12 residues in the CDR3. Written as DNA, the CDR3 is TGTGCCACCGGGGGGGGCAATCAGCCCCAGCATTTT. Translation gives CATGGGNQPQHF.

The V call is TRBV3-1 (or the pseudogene TRBV3-2), the J call TRBJ2-5; D is tentatively TRBD1 or TRBD2 (5 bases each). Germline CDR1 is LGHDT and CDR2 is YNNKEL (reference sequence). This CDR3 has 14 amino acids. Trimming pared 1 base from V and 7 bases from J, leaving 13 bases between. The CDR3 DNA sequence: TGTGCCAGCAGCCAAGGGTCGGGGCGCGGGACCCAGTACTTC. Protein: CASSQGSGRGTQYF.

This clone was counted between two and nine times. The rearrangement links TRBV6-1 to TRBJ2-2; possibly TRBD1 for D (6 bases). V lost 5 bases and J lost 1, with 11 bases in between. The CDR3 sequence is 15 residues long. CDR1 MNHNS and CDR2 SASEGT come from the germline V gene. In nucleotides, the CDR3 is TGTGCCAGCAGTAGGGACACGTTGAACACCGGGGAGCTGTTTTTT. This translates into CASSRDTLNTGELFF.

The chain is built from TRBV3-1 (or the pseudogene TRBV3-2) and TRBJ1-1, with a weak D call TRBD1 (5 bases). V lost 2 bases to trimming and J lost 7 bases, with 14 bases between them. The V gene's germline CDR1 is LGHDT and CDR2 YNNKEL (reference sequence). There are 14 residues in the CDR3. As DNA, the CDR3 is TGTGCCAGCAGCCAAAGGTTAGGGACCAGTGAAGCTTTCTTT. It specifies CASSQRLGTSEAFF.